Shown below are 18 T cell receptor beta chains from a single sample sequenced in a study of CD8+ T cells in alopecia areata. After isolation, RNA underwent reverse transcription to generate cDNA as the sequencing template. Produced via immunoSEQ multiplex PCR; TCRdb's table is partial and in-frame only. The sample records about 200,000 clones, around 50% being singletons. Sequencing was performed on CD8+ T cells sorted from blood. These receptors were taken from a human donor in good health.

The V and J genes are TRBV13 and TRBJ1-2, with 10 positions matching TRBD1. This CDR3 spans 14 amino acids. V lost 5 bases, J lost 4 bases, and 4 bases stayed unmatched. Germline CDR1 is PRHDT and CDR2 is FYEKMQ (reference sequence). This CDR3 is CASSQGQGGYGYTF. The CDR3 DNA reads as TGTGCCAGCAGCCAAGGACAGGGGGGCTATGGCTACACCTTC.

This clone is a singleton in its sample. Other DNA sequences in the same sample also yield this CDR3. V and J are TRBV11-2 and TRBJ1-6; 10 bases are a match to TRBD1. The CDR3 spans 14 residues. Trimming removed 6 bases from V and 8 bases from J; junction bases left unmatched: 4. Germline V gives CDR1 SGHAT, CDR2 FQNNGV. CDR3 DNA: TGTGCCAGCAGTCTTGGACAGGGGGATTCACCCCTCCACTTT. Its protein is CASSLGQGDSPLHF. Full variable domain (missing parts from reference TRBV11-2 and TRBJ1-6): EAGVAQSPRYKIIEKRQSVAFWCNPISGHATLYWYQQILGQGPKLLIQFQNNGVVDDSQLPKDRFSAERLKGVDSTLKIQPAKLEDSAVYLCASSLGQGDSPLHFGNGTRLTVT.

The chain employs TRBV4-1 and TRBJ2-5; D is perhaps TRBD1 (5 bases). V was trimmed by 2 bases and J by 5 bases, leaving 9 bases between them. The length of the CDR3 is 13 residues. CDR1 and CDR2 (germline): MGHRA, YSYEKL. The DNA of the CDR3 is TGCGCCAGCAGCCAATCAGGGAAGGAGACCCAGTACTTC. Translating gives CASSQSGKETQYF.

The chain is built from TRBV30 and TRBJ1-4; perhaps TRBD1 as D (5 bases). Trimming left V 4 bases short and J 3 bases short, with 6 bases between. The germline CDR1 and CDR2 sequences are GTSNPN and SVGIG (reference sequence). CDR3 size: 12 residues. The CDR3 bases are TGTGCCTGGACGGGGGCTAATGAAAAACTGTTTTTT. It translates to CAWTGANEKLFF.

This clone was picked up one time. This rearrangement joins TRBV2 to TRBJ1-2; 7 bases line up with TRBD1. With 3 bases clipped from V and 5 bases from J, the junction kept 6 bases outside the gene matches. The germline CDR1 and CDR2 sequences are SNHLY and FYNNEI. The CDR3 is 14 residues long. CDR3 nucleotides: TGTGCCAGCAGTGATCCCGGGACAGATTATGGCTACACCTTC. Protein: CASSDPGTDYGYTF. Variable domain in full (rest from reference TRBV2 and TRBJ1-2): EPEVTQTPSHQVTQMGQEVILRCVPISNHLYFYWYRQILGQKVEFLVSFYNNEISEKSEIFDDQFSVERPDGSNFTLKIRSTKLEDSAMYFCASSDPGTDYGYTFGSGTRLTVV.

At least ten counts were recorded for this clone. The genes are TRBV6-4 and TRBJ2-6; no clear D gene. Germline V CDR1 and CDR2: MRHNA, SNTAGT. This CDR3 is 16 amino acids long. The V end was cut by 2 bases, the J end by 1 base, with 9 bases between. The DNA of the CDR3 is TGTGCCAGCAGTGACAGTGACGGTTCTGGGGCCAACGTCCTGACTTTC. Amino acids: CASSDSDGSGANVLTF.

This clone was recorded a few times. The chain is built from TRBV11-1 and TRBJ2-6, with 11 bases lining up with TRBD2. This CDR3 spans 18 amino acids. The V segment lost 4 bases and the J segment 4 bases; nucleotides outside the gene matches: 9. The germline CDR1 and CDR2 sequences are SGHAT and FQDESV (reference sequence). CDR3 residues: CASSSSTSGVPGANVLTF. DNA of the CDR3: TGTGCCAGCAGCTCGTCGACTAGCGGGGTCCCAGGGGCCAACGTCCTGACTTTC.

The chain couples TRBV5-1 to TRBJ2-7; maybe TRBD1 (6 bases). V lost 6 bases and J 4 bases, leaving 17 bases between the germline ends. Germline loops: CDR1 SGHRS, CDR2 YFSETQ. CDR3 length: 14 amino acids. The CDR3 nucleotides are TGCGCCAGCACCCCGGGACAAGGACCTTACGAGCAGTACTTC. This translates into CASTPGQGPYEQYF. Combining the CDR3 with reference TRBV5-1 and TRBJ2-7 gives the whole variable domain KAGVTQTPRYLIKTRGQQVTLSCSPISGHRSVSWYQQTPGQGLQFLFEYFSETQRNKGNFPGRFSGRQFSNSRSEMNVSTLELGDSALYLCASTPGQGPYEQYFGPGTRLTVT.

The gene calls are TRBV2 and TRBJ1-4; D uncertain. Germline loops: CDR1 SNHLY, CDR2 FYNNEI. V shed 3 bases and J shed 2 bases, with 13 bases lying between them. The CDR3 is made up of 16 amino acids. The CDR3 DNA sequence: TGTGCCAGCAGTGAGTCTCCGATGGGCACTAATGAAAAACTGTTTTTT. Translated, it gives CASSESPMGTNEKLFF.

The V gene is TRBV25-1, the J gene TRBJ2-4; possibly TRBD2 for D (5 bases). V was trimmed by 6 bases and J by 0 bases, leaving 18 bases between them. The germline V gene has CDR1 MGHDK and CDR2 SYGVNS. This CDR3 has 17 amino acids. CDR3 region: CASRGRESLLAKNIQYF. Written as DNA, the CDR3 is TGTGCCAGCAGGGGGAGAGAGTCACTACTAGCCAAAAACATTCAGTACTTC.

The chain has TRBV4-1 and TRBJ1-2; D is undetermined. The ends were cut back, 0 bases at V and 3 bases at J, with 14 bases in the middle. Germline CDR1 is MGHRA and CDR2 is YSYEKL. The CDR3 sequence is 16 residues long. The CDR3 DNA reads TGCGCCAGCAGCCAAGACTCCGGGTCAGCGTACTATGGCTACACCTTC. This translates into CASSQDSGSAYYGYTF.

Remarks on this clone: In the same sample, other DNA sequences code for this CDR3. V usage is TRBV6-5 and J usage is TRBJ1-1, with D maybe TRBD1 (5 bases). This CDR3 has 12 amino acids. CDR1 is MNHEY, CDR2 SVGAGI, per germline. V lost 5 bases and J 5 bases, leaving 9 bases between the germline ends. CDR3 loop: CASSPQGTEAFF. CDR3 bases: TGTGCCAGCAGTCCGCAGGGAACTGAAGCTTTCTTT.

V and J are TRBV12-5 and TRBJ2-7; no firm D call. The CDR3 length is 13 residues. Trimming removed 1 base at V and 3 bases at J, with 7 bases between. Germline V CDR1 and CDR2: LGHNT, FRNRAP. This chain's CDR3 is CASGLDIGYEQYF. The CDR3 DNA sequence: TGTGCTAGTGGTTTGGACATAGGCTACGAGCAGTACTTC.

The rearrangement uses TRBV2 and TRBJ1-5, with 9 bases fitting TRBD1. The V and J ends lost 3 bases and 4 bases, in that order; junction bases with no gene match: 7. CDR1 and CDR2 from the germline V gene are SNHLY and FYNNEI. This CDR3 comprises 16 residues. CDR3 protein: CASSEVRQGGNQPQHF. As DNA, the CDR3 is TGTGCCAGCAGTGAGGTACGACAGGGGGGAAATCAGCCCCAGCATTTT.

In this sample, this clone turned up once. The rearrangement links TRBV6-5 to TRBJ2-1, with 7 bases that match TRBD1. This CDR3 region has 13 residues. Germline loops: CDR1 MNHEY, CDR2 SVGAGI. The ends lost 4 bases at V and 4 bases at J; junction bases unmatched: 1. The CDR3: CASSLDRYNEQFF. The CDR3 bases are TGTGCCAGCAGTTTGGACAGGTACAATGAGCAGTTCTTC.

The chain uses TRBV29-1 and TRBJ1-3; 9 positions agree with TRBD1. V shed 6 bases, J shed 3 bases, and the junction held 0 bases outside the gene matches. Germline lookup yields CDR1 SQVTM and CDR2 ANQGSEA. CDR3 length: 12 amino acids. CDR3 nucleotides: TGCAGCGTGGACAGGGGTGGAAACACCATATATTTT. This translates into CSVDRGGNTIYF.

This clone was counted a few times. The chain recombines TRBV5-1 with TRBJ1-2; tentative D call: TRBD1 (5 bases). Trimming shortened V by 1 base and J by 6 bases, and 16 bases separated the two germline ends. This CDR3 is built from 15 residues. Germline lookup yields CDR1 SGHRS and CDR2 YFSETQ. This chain's CDR3 is CASSLSGRDLHGYTF. Written as DNA, the CDR3 is TGCGCCAGCAGCTTGAGTGGCAGGGACTTGCATGGCTACACCTTC.

This chain uses TRBV5-6 with TRBJ2-7; no clear D. The V end lost 0 bases, the J end lost 3 bases, and 7 bases lay between the germline ends. The germline CDR1 and CDR2 sequences are SGHDT and YYEEEE. There are 13 residues in the CDR3. The CDR3, as DNA: TGTGCCAGCAGCTTGGGTGTAAGCTACGAGCAGTACTTC. It yields the protein CASSLGVSYEQYF.